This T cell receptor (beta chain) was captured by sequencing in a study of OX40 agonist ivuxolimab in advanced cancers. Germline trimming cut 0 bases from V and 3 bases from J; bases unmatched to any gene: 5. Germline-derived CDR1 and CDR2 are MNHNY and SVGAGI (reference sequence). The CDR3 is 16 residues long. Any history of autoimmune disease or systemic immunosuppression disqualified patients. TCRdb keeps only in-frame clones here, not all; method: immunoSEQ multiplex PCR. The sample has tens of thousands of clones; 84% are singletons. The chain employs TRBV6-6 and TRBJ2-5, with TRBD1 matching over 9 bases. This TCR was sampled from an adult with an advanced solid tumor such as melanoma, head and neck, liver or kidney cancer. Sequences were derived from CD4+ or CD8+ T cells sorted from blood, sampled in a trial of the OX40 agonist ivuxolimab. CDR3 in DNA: TGTGCCAGCAGTTACTCGAGACAGGGGGGAAAAGAGACCCAGTACTTC. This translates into CASSYSRQGGKETQYF.